This entry describes one T cell receptor beta chain. The data originate from a study of blood T cell repertoires in COVID-19. About the study: Material from acute and convalescent COVID-19 was sourced from the United States, Italy and Spain.

The germline V gene encodes CDR1 MGHRA and CDR2 YSYEKL. CDR3 length equals 16 residues. V shed 0 bases, J shed 5 bases, and the junction held 8 bases outside the gene matches. Original processing methods: Counts of nucleated cells, estimated from reference gene primer amplification, were obtained. The assay was immunoSEQ multiplex PCR, and TCRdb's table has in-frame clones only and misses some. The DNA was the basis for D and trimming; V, J and clone size are from that table. The sample lists nearly 90,000 clones; about two thirds were seen once. The chain links TRBV4-1 to TRBJ2-5, with 8 nucleotides matching TRBD1. Sequencing used peripheral blood. The sequence was obtained from a woman older than 75 with acute or convalescent COVID-19. Written as DNA, the CDR3 is TGCGCCAGCAGCCAAGATCCCCAGGGGGCGGGGGAGACCCAGTACTTC. This sequence encodes CASSQDPQGAGETQYF.